The 30 T cell receptor beta chains below come from one sample, sequenced in a study of blood T cell repertoires in COVID-19. Sequencing was performed with immunoSEQ multiplex PCR; in TCRdb, only in-frame clones are kept and a portion is missing. This sample has 300,000 or so clones, with approximately 84% found just once. Input material: PBMCs or T cells enriched from blood (not recorded which). Receptors originate from a woman between 18 and 29 years old who had recovered from COVID-19.

The chain couples TRBV25-1 to TRBJ2-3, with D perhaps matching TRBD1 (6 bases). Trimming shortened V by 1 base and J by 2 bases, and 13 bases separated the two germline ends. Looked up from germline, CDR1 is MGHDK and CDR2 is SYGVNS. This CDR3 contains 16 residues. CDR3 region: CASSELRQVTTDTQYF. In nucleotides, the CDR3 is TGTGCCAGCAGTGAATTGAGACAGGTCACCACAGATACGCAGTATTTT.

The chain couples TRBV19 to TRBJ1-5; D is unclear. The CDR3 has 12 residues. V shed 5 bases and J shed 4 bases, with 6 bases lying between them. CDR1 is LNHDA and CDR2 is SQIVND in the germline V gene (reference sequence). CDR3 in amino acids: CASSGQNQPQHF. The DNA of the CDR3 is TGTGCCAGTAGTGGGCAGAATCAGCCCCAGCATTTT.

The V and J genes are TRBV3-1 (or the pseudogene TRBV3-2) and TRBJ1-1, with TRBD1 as a possible D gene (5 bases). The CDR3 has 14 residues. V was clipped by 1 base and J by 4 bases, with 10 bases between them. Germline values: CDR1 LGHDT, CDR2 YNNKEL (reference sequence). CDR3 sequence reads: CASSQAGRGTEAFF. CDR3 DNA sequence: TGTGCCAGCAGCCAAGCAGGAAGGGGCACTGAAGCTTTCTTT.

This rearrangement joins TRBV3-1 (or the pseudogene TRBV3-2) to TRBJ2-1, with TRBD2 matching 10 bases. The CDR3 loop spans 14 amino acids. Losses at the gene ends were 4 bases for V and 9 bases for J; bases not matched to a gene: 6. Germline assignment: CDR1 LGHDT and CDR2 YNNKEL (reference sequence). CDR3 residues: CASSPSGGVTEQFF. The CDR3 DNA reads TGTGCCAGCAGCCCTAGCGGGGGCGTGACTGAGCAGTTCTTC.

This chain joins TRBV9 and TRBJ1-1; maybe TRBD1 (5 bases). The CDR3 contains 15 residues. Germline CDR1 and CDR2: SGDLS and YYNGEE. The V and J ends lost 3 bases and 3 bases respectively, with 15 bases between them. Written as DNA, the CDR3 is TGTGCCAGCAGCGGCTTGGGGGGGTTCCACACTGAAGCTTTCTTT. Its translation is CASSGLGGFHTEAFF.

The V and J genes are TRBV6-2 or TRBV6-3 and TRBJ1-1; tentatively, D is TRBD1 (6 bases). With 6 bases removed from V and 7 bases from J, the gap between germline ends came to 9 bases. The CDR3 is 11 residues long. Per germline, CDR1 MNHEY and CDR2 SVGEGT. The DNA for the CDR3 is TGTGCCAGCAGCATGGACAGTGAAGCTTTCTTT. Translated: CASSMDSEAFF.

The chain is built from TRBV14 and TRBJ1-2, with 8 bases matching TRBD1. This CDR3 region has 15 residues. The germline V gene has CDR1 SGHDN and CDR2 FVKESK. V lost 1 base, J lost 5 bases, and 6 bases stayed unmatched. The CDR3 is CASSQVQGAVYGYTF. CDR3 sequence (DNA): TGTGCCAGCAGCCAAGTCCAGGGGGCAGTATATGGCTACACCTTC. Drawing the rest from reference TRBV14 and TRBJ1-2, the complete variable domain is EAGVTQFPSHSVIEKGQTVTLRCDPISGHDNLYWYRRVMGKEIKFLLHFVKESKQDESGMPNNRFLAERTGGTYSTLKVQPAELEDSGVYFCASSQVQGAVYGYTFGSGTRLTVV.

The rearrangement joins TRBV10-3 to TRBJ2-3; D is unclear. The CDR3 contains 14 residues. Germline V gene lookup returns CDR1 ENHRY and CDR2 SYGVKD. Trimming pared 3 bases from V and 5 bases from J, leaving 12 bases between. The CDR3 sequence: CAISEGQAVDTQYF. The CDR3, as DNA: TGTGCCATCAGTGAAGGTCAGGCTGTAGATACGCAGTATTTT.

J is TRBJ2-2 and V is TRBV7-8; a weak D match, TRBD1 (6 bases). CDR3 size: 16 residues. The V end lost 4 bases, the J end lost 4 bases, and 16 bases lay between the germline ends. Germline CDR1 and CDR2: SGHVS and FQNEAQ. CDR3 protein: CASSSQGYASTGELFF. CDR3 coding DNA: TGTGCCAGCAGCTCACAGGGATATGCGAGCACCGGGGAGCTGTTTTTT. The whole variable domain, filled in from reference TRBV7-8 and TRBJ2-2, reads GAGVSQSPRYKVAKRGQDVALRCDPISGHVSLFWYQQALGQGPEFLTYFQNEAQLDKSGLPSDRFFAERPEGSVSTLKIQRTQQEDSAVYLCASSSQGYASTGELFFGEGSRLTVL.

The chain recombines TRBV7-9 with TRBJ2-3; TRBD1 matches at 9 bases. After removal of 2 bases from V and 3 bases from J, the junction contained 3 bases not matched to a gene. The CDR3 totals 15 residues. In germline, CDR1 is SEHNR, CDR2 FQNEAQ (reference sequence). The CDR3 bases are TGTGCCAGCAGCTTAACGACAGGGGGGACAGATACGCAGTATTTT. The encoded protein is CASSLTTGGTDTQYF.

This chain uses TRBV30 with TRBJ2-3; 12 bases agree with TRBD2. V shed 0 bases, J shed 5 bases, and the junction held 6 bases outside the gene matches. Germline V CDR1 and CDR2: GTSNPN, SVGIG (reference sequence). The CDR3 totals 16 residues. CDR3 protein: CAWSVGLAGGKDTQYF. DNA of the CDR3: TGTGCCTGGAGTGTAGGGCTAGCGGGGGGGAAAGATACGCAGTATTTT.

The genes are TRBV5-8 and TRBJ1-1; D unclear. Trimming shortened V by 0 bases and J by 3 bases, and 6 bases separated the two germline ends. The germline V gene encodes CDR1 SGHTS and CDR2 YDEGEE. This CDR3 region has 13 residues. This CDR3 reads CASSLERDTEAFF. CDR3 coding DNA: TGTGCCAGCAGCTTGGAGAGGGACACTGAAGCTTTCTTT.

The chain joins TRBV5-1 to TRBJ1-5, with 8 bases that match TRBD1. Losses at the gene ends were 0 bases for V and 6 bases for J; bases not matched to a gene: 5. Per the germline V gene, CDR1 is SGHRS and CDR2 is YFSETQ. The CDR3 length is 15 residues. As DNA, the CDR3 is TGCGCCAGCAGCTTGGGTCCAGGGGGCACTCAGCCCCAGCATTTT. Its protein product is CASSLGPGGTQPQHF.

The rearrangement links TRBV9 to TRBJ1-5; D is unresolved. Germline V gene data show CDR1 as SGDLS and CDR2 as YYNGEE. The CDR3 runs to 14 residues. With 0 bases removed from V and 6 bases from J, the gap between germline ends came to 10 bases. The CDR3 sequence: CASSVDEVPQPQHF. CDR3 coding DNA: TGTGCCAGCAGCGTAGACGAGGTACCTCAGCCCCAGCATTTT.

Remarks on this clone: The same CDR3 can be traced to other DNA sequences in this sample. This chain links TRBV3-1 (or the pseudogene TRBV3-2) with TRBJ2-5; the D is unclear. The germline V gene has CDR1 LGHDT and CDR2 YNNKEL (reference sequence). Trimming left V 0 bases short and J 5 bases short, with 4 bases between. The CDR3 totals 12 residues. Here the CDR3 reads CASSQDLETQYF. The CDR3 DNA follows: TGTGCCAGCAGCCAAGACCTCGAGACCCAGTACTTC.

This clone is a singleton in its sample. This chain joins TRBV27 and TRBJ1-1; the D gene is possibly TRBD1 (6 bases). The V gene lost 0 bases and the J gene lost 4 bases, with 12 bases spanning the gap. The CDR3 runs 15 residues. Germline V gene sequence: CDR1 MNHEY, CDR2 SMNVEV (reference sequence). CDR3 DNA: TGTGCCAGCAGTTTATCGGGGGGGGCTGGCACTGAAGCTTTCTTT. Amino acids: CASSLSGGAGTEAFF.

This clone was detected only once. The chain employs TRBV30 and TRBJ2-5, with D maybe TRBD1 (5 bases). CDR1 is GTSNPN, CDR2 SVGIG, per germline (reference sequence). The V and J ends lost 4 bases and 3 bases respectively, with 6 bases between them. CDR3 length: 11 amino acids. CDR3 sequence (DNA): TGTGCCTGGAAAGGGGAAGAGACCCAGTACTTC. It codes for CAWKGEETQYF.

V is TRBV5-1 and J is TRBJ1-3; tentative D call: TRBD1 (5 bases). This CDR3 is built from 16 residues. V lost 4 bases and J lost 0, with 14 bases in between. Germline V CDR1 and CDR2: SGHRS, YFSETQ. The CDR3 coding sequence is TGCGCCAGCAGCCAGGGATGGCTCCTCTCTGGAAACACCATATATTTT. This translates into CASSQGWLLSGNTIYF. The full variable domain, rest sourced from reference TRBV5-1 and TRBJ1-3, is KAGVTQTPRYLIKTRGQQVTLSCSPISGHRSVSWYQQTPGQGLQFLFEYFSETQRNKGNFPGRFSGRQFSNSRSEMNVSTLELGDSALYLCASSQGWLLSGNTIYFGEGSWLTVV.

The V gene is TRBV9, the J gene TRBJ2-7, with a possible D match to TRBD2 (6 bases). Germline CDR1 reads SGDLS; CDR2 reads YYNGEE. Deletions cut 3 bases from V and 0 bases from J, with 10 bases between. The CDR3 consists of 14 residues. CDR3 loop: CASSGRDFSYEQYF. The CDR3 bases are TGTGCCAGCAGCGGCCGGGACTTCTCCTACGAGCAGTACTTC.

CDR3 sequence (DNA): TGTGCCTGGAGTAGGGACCCCGGGACTAGCTCGAACACCGGGGAGCTGTTTTTT. It yields the protein CAWSRDPGTSSNTGELFF. The chain carries TRBV30 and TRBJ2-2; the match to TRBD2 covers 9 bases. CDR1 and CDR2 (germline): GTSNPN, SVGIG (reference sequence). The J segment lost 0 bases and the V segment lost 2 bases, leaving 10 bases of the junction unmatched. CDR3 size: 18 residues.

This clone was observed a handful of times. This chain links TRBV6-5 with TRBJ2-6; unclear D gene. The CDR3 is made up of 15 amino acids. Trimming removed 6 bases at V and 4 bases at J, with 13 bases between. Germline loops: CDR1 MNHEY, CDR2 SVGAGI. CDR3 sequence: CASSRYSNGANVLTF. CDR3 nucleotides: TGTGCCAGCAGCCGATACAGTAACGGGGCCAACGTCCTGACTTTC.

The rearrangement uses TRBV3-1 (or the pseudogene TRBV3-2) and TRBJ1-2; D may be TRBD1 (6 bases). The V and J ends lost 2 bases and 4 bases respectively, with 11 bases between them. Germline-derived CDR1 and CDR2 are LGHDT and YNNKEL (reference sequence). The CDR3 is made up of 14 amino acids. The CDR3 DNA sequence: TGTGCCAGCAGCCAATGGACAGACTCCTATGGCTACACCTTC. Translation: CASSQWTDSYGYTF.

The gene calls are TRBV7-9 and TRBJ1-2; D ambiguous. This CDR3 contains 14 residues. Trimming took off 0 bases at V and 5 bases at J, with 10 bases between the two ends. The germline V gene encodes CDR1 SEHNR and CDR2 FQNEAQ (reference sequence). CDR3 DNA: TGTGCCAGCAGCTTAGCTTCGGCAGGTTATGGCTACACCTTC. Translation: CASSLASAGYGYTF.

The chain joins TRBV2 to TRBJ1-1; maybe TRBD1 (6 bases). Germline CDR1 and CDR2: SNHLY and FYNNEI. The ends were cut back, 6 bases at V and 1 base at J, with 12 bases in the middle. There are 14 residues in the CDR3. The CDR3 sequence is CASRKGGGNTEAFF. The CDR3 bases are TGTGCCAGCAGAAAAGGGGGGGGGAACACTGAAGCTTTCTTT.

The V gene is TRBV11-2, the J gene TRBJ2-7; 11 nucleotides align to TRBD1. Germline V CDR1 and CDR2: SGHAT, FQNNGV. The CDR3 spans 16 residues. J lost 1 base, V lost 4 bases, and 6 bases had no gene match. CDR3 sequence reads: CASSSAGTGGSYEQYF. The CDR3 DNA reads as TGTGCCAGCAGCTCAGCCGGGACAGGGGGATCCTACGAGCAGTACTTC.

The genes are TRBV7-2 and TRBJ2-1; tentatively, D is TRBD2 (6 bases). Trimming removed 3 bases at V and 9 bases at J, with 18 bases between. CDR1 is SGHTA, CDR2 FQGNSA, per germline. This CDR3 comprises 15 residues. In nucleotides, the CDR3 is TGTGCCAGCAGCTTCGCGTCCGGGACTTTGGCTGAGCAGTTCTTC. Translation gives CASSFASGTLAEQFF.

The rearrangement uses TRBV7-9 and TRBJ2-7, with TRBD1 matching 7 bases. Germline CDR1 and CDR2: SEHNR and FQNEAQ (reference sequence). V dropped 4 bases and J dropped 5; count of bases not matched to a gene: 8. The CDR3 is 14 residues long. The CDR3: CASSSKTGQHEQYF. For the CDR3, the DNA is TGTGCCAGCAGCTCGAAGACAGGGCAGCACGAGCAGTACTTC. The entire variable domain, with the rest obtained from reference TRBV7-9 and TRBJ2-7, is as follows: DTGVSQNPRHKITKRGQNVTFRCDPISEHNRLYWYRQTLGQGPEFLTYFQNEAQLEKSRLLSDRFSAERPKGSFSTLEIQRTEQGDSAMYLCASSSKTGQHEQYFGPGTRLTVT.

The gene calls are TRBV7-9 and TRBJ2-7; 8 nucleotides line up with TRBD1. Germline V gene data show CDR1 as SEHNR and CDR2 as FQNEAQ (reference sequence). There are 14 residues in the CDR3. After removal of 5 bases from V and 5 bases from J, the junction contained 8 bases not matched to a gene. The chain's CDR3 is CASSLRQGAHEQYF. In nucleotides, the CDR3 is TGTGCCAGCAGCCTCCGGCAGGGGGCCCACGAGCAGTACTTC.

The chain couples TRBV5-5 to TRBJ1-1; no clear D gene. This CDR3 comprises 15 residues. Trimming cost V 3 bases and J 1 base, with 13 bases left between them. Germline V gives CDR1 SGHKS, CDR2 YYEKEE (reference sequence). The CDR3 DNA is TGTGCCAGCAGCTCCTCACCGTCGAGGAACACTGAAGCTTTCTTT. This gives the protein CASSSSPSRNTEAFF.

The count of this clone is one. This rearrangement joins TRBV28 to TRBJ2-5; 10 bases are shared with TRBD2. This CDR3 has 15 residues. CDR1 MDHEN and CDR2 SYDVKM come from the germline V gene. Trimming cost V 4 bases and J 6 bases; bases outside gene matches: 8. CDR3 in DNA: TGTGCCAGCAGTTCAGCGGGAGGGCCACGAAAGACCCAGTACTTC. Its translation is CASSSAGGPRKTQYF.